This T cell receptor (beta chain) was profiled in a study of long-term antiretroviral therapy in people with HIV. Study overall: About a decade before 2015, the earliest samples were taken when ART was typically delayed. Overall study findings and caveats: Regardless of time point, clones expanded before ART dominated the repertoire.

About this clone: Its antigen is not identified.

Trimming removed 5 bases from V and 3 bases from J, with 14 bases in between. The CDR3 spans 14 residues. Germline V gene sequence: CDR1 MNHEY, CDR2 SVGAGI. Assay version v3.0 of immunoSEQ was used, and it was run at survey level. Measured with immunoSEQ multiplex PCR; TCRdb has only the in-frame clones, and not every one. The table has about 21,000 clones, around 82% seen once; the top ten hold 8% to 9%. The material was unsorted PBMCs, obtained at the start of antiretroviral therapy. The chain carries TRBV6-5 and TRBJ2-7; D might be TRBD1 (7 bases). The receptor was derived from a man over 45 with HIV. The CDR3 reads CASSRPGGIYEQYF. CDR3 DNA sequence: TGTGCCAGCAGTCGCCCAGGGGGGATCTACGAGCAGTACTTC.